This T cell receptor beta chain was sequenced for a study of T cell changes during pregnancy in multiple sclerosis (dated by TCRdb to about 2019). About the study as a whole: In women with multiple sclerosis, the researchers looked at how the T cell repertoire shifted as pregnancy progressed.

Spanning cysteine to phenylalanine, the CDR3 consists of 15 amino acids. Just the 45-base CDR3 DNA is kept, in frame starting at base 1. Taken from the germline V gene, the CDR1 and CDR2 loops are LGHNA and YSLEER. V has 0 bases trimmed and J has 13 bases trimmed; junction bases matching no gene number 11. Library preparation used the immunoSEQ multiplex PCR assay. The source is immuneACCESS, and TCRdb retained only in-frame sequences with V and J called. Part of the clones is not carried over; for the studies checked, unresolved V genes explain less than half of this, and the remainder is unexplained. In all, the sample holds some 100,000 clones, and around 93% of those were seen once. The ten largest clones take up approximately 0.88% of the sample. Of note for this clone: Its recognized antigen is unknown. The input lacks base qualities; no much larger clone sits a single base away.

The sequence derives from a female donor with multiple sclerosis, enrolled in a pregnancy study. The starting material was peripheral blood, obtained before pregnancy. This sequence uses TRBV4-3 and TRBJ2-1; TRBD2 aligns with 8 central bases. The DNA sequence is as follows: TGCGCCAGCAGCCAAGATTTTGGAGCGGGAGAGCTCCAGTTCTTC. This yields the protein CASSQDFGAGELQFF.